The T cell receptor beta chain under discussion was sequenced for a study of Graves' ophthalmopathy and Graves' hyperthyroidism. Study-level results: Discriminating ophthalmopathy from stable hyperthyroidism, a 13-signature model attained a sensitivity of around 87% and a specificity of 81.08%. Blood also carried most expanded thyroid clonotypes exceeding 0.001 frequency.

As for this clonotype: The antigen is unknown.

The authors amplified TCR beta CDR3 regions from RNA transcripts. HTBI primers served in a first-round RT-PCR, which a second-round multiplex PCR followed. MiXCR, run by TCRdb on the multiplex PCR reads, gives a single entry per CDR3 protein. The sample consists of a few hundred thousand distinct CDR3 sequences, 15% of them appearing once. This CDR3 region has 16 residues. Germline CDR1 DFQATT, CDR2 SNEGSKA (reference sequence). The V end lost 6 bases, the J end lost 1 base, and 21 bases lay between the germline ends. PBMCs were isolated by Ficoll-Paque density gradient centrifugation, using 7.5 to 10 ml of fresh peripheral blood as the starting material.

The chain combines TRBV20-1 with TRBJ1-1; a weak D match, TRBD1 (6 bases). The TCR originated in a woman between 18 and 29 years old with stable Graves' hyperthyroidism. What was sequenced was peripheral blood. CDR3 coding DNA: TGCAGTGCAAGATTGGTGGGGGGCGTCGGGAACACTGAAGCTTTCTTT. Amino acid sequence: CSARLVGGVGNTEAFF.